This record looks at one T cell receptor (beta chain) sequence and its context. What it recognizes is unknown. Trimming at V came to 4 bases and at J to 7 bases, leaving 7 bases not matched to a gene. The CDR3 consists of 13 residues. Germline-derived CDR1 and CDR2 are SGHNT and YYREEE (reference sequence). The PCR made use of 60 Vbeta and 13 Jbeta primers. TCRdb keeps only in-frame clones here, not all; method: immunoSEQ multiplex PCR. The table lists around 110,000 clones, less than 80% of them singletons. These data come from a study of cytomegalovirus exposure and HLA in healthy donors. Overall study results and limits: Most of the CMV-associated TCR beta chains (in a later analysis) appeared to be HLA-restricted. Cytomegalovirus status was reportedly diagnosed by the classifier with high sensitivity and specificity.

The sequenced sample consisted of PBMCs. J is TRBJ2-7 and V is TRBV5-4, with TRBD1 identical over 8 bases. This sequence was found in a woman aged 25 to 39 in good health and CMV-seronegative. The CDR3 sequence: CASSQGQGGEQYF. The CDR3 DNA reads as TGTGCCAGCAGCCAAGGACAGGGCGGGGAGCAGTACTTC.